The 15 T cell receptor beta chains reported below all come from one sample, sequenced in a study of T cell responses to AZD1222 COVID-19 vaccine (dated by TCRdb to about 2021). The time point label, read with the paper, signifies: baseline before first vaccination. The receptor library was made with the immunoSEQ multiplex PCR assay. Here the immuneACCESS table is served through TCRdb, limited to in-frame sequences with V and J called. Missing clones are a known gap in these copies; in checked studies unresolved V genes cover under half, and the rest lacks a known reason. This sample gives fewer than 110,000 clones in total; roughly 91% of them show up just once. The ten largest make up about 41% of the sample. Sequencing used peripheral blood, obtained on day 0 of AZD1222 vaccination. The receptors were sampled from an adult in good health.

The CDR3 protein is CASSRDSFGNQPQHF. The CDR3 DNA reads as TGTGCCAGCAGCCGGGACAGTTTTGGCAATCAGCCCCAGCATTTT. This chain connects TRBV7-2 to TRBJ1-5; 7 bases fit TRBD1. This CDR3 has 15 amino acids. V was pared by 5 bases and J by 2 bases, with 6 bases of the junction left unmatched. Germline V CDR1 and CDR2: SGHTA, FQGNSA. Looking up the rest from reference TRBV7-2 and TRBJ1-5 gives the full variable domain: GAGVSQSPSNKVTEKGKDVELRCDPISGHTALYWYRQSLGQGLEFLIYFQGNSAPDKSGLPSDRFSAERTGGSVSTLTIQRTQQEDSAVYLCASSRDSFGNQPQHFGDGTRLSIL.

The table lists this clone with a few counts. This chain links TRBV4-1 with TRBJ1-1, with D possibly being TRBD1 (5 bases). CDR1 and CDR2 (germline): MGHRA, YSYEKL. The CDR3 runs to 15 residues. V lost 4 bases and J 5 bases, leaving 17 bases between the germline ends. In nucleotides, the CDR3 is TGCGCCAGCAGCCGGGGGGACGGTTCGAGGACTGAAGCTTTCTTT. Its protein is CASSRGDGSRTEAFF.

This chain connects TRBV7-9 to TRBJ1-2, with 8 bases fitting TRBD1. CDR3 length equals 16 residues. The V segment lost 5 bases and the J segment 1 base; nucleotides outside the gene matches: 9. Per germline, CDR1 SEHNR and CDR2 FQNEAQ (reference sequence). CDR3 bases: TGTGCCAGCAGCCCGAGTCAGGGGGCAGTTAACTATGGCTACACCTTC. Translated: CASSPSQGAVNYGYTF. The full variable domain, completed using reference TRBV7-9 and TRBJ1-2, is DTGVSQNPRHKITKRGQNVTFRCDPISEHNRLYWYRQTLGQGPEFLTYFQNEAQLEKSRLLSDRFSAERPKGSFSTLEIQRTEQGDSAMYLCASSPSQGAVNYGYTFGSGTRLTVV.

This rearrangement joins TRBV11-3 to TRBJ2-1; tentatively, D is TRBD2 (7 bases). Per germline, CDR1 SGHNT and CDR2 YENEEA. The CDR3 is 15 amino acids. The V and J ends lost 5 bases and 5 bases respectively, with 16 bases between them. CDR3: CASSPRGGWDNEQFF. CDR3 sequence (DNA): TGTGCCAGCAGCCCGAGGGGGGGCTGGGACAATGAGCAGTTCTTC.

V usage is TRBV19 and J usage is TRBJ2-2, with 8 bases aligning to TRBD2. The germline CDR1 and CDR2 sequences are LNHDA and SQIVND (reference sequence). The CDR3 contains 15 residues. The V segment lost 6 bases and the J segment 4 bases; nucleotides outside the gene matches: 7. The CDR3 DNA is TGTGCCAGTAGCCCCCTGCTAGCGGGCACCGGGGAGCTGTTTTTT. Amino acid sequence: CASSPLLAGTGELFF.

V is TRBV5-6 and J is TRBJ2-3, with TRBD2 matching 7 bases. The CDR3 is 15 residues long. With V trimmed by 0 bases and J by 1 base, 2 bases remained unmatched. Germline CDR1 is SGHDT and CDR2 is YYEEEE. The chain's CDR3 is CASSLGAGGTDTQYF. For the CDR3, the DNA is TGTGCCAGCAGCTTGGGGGCGGGAGGCACAGATACGCAGTATTTT.

CDR3 DNA: TGCGCCAGCAAGCGGGGGAACACCGGGGAGCTGTTTTTT. Translating gives CASKRGNTGELFF. V gene TRBV5-1 combines with J gene TRBJ2-2; 7 nucleotides line up with TRBD2. This CDR3 is built from 13 residues. The trim removed 6 bases at V and 1 base at J, leaving 0 bases unmatched. Germline V gives CDR1 SGHRS, CDR2 YFSETQ. Full variable domain (remainder filled in from reference TRBV5-1 and TRBJ2-2): KAGVTQTPRYLIKTRGQQVTLSCSPISGHRSVSWYQQTPGQGLQFLFEYFSETQRNKGNFPGRFSGRQFSNSRSEMNVSTLELGDSALYLCASKRGNTGELFFGEGSRLTVL.

The gene calls are TRBV30 and TRBJ1-2; D ambiguous. The V and J ends lost 3 bases and 0 bases respectively, with 17 bases between them. CDR3 length equals 16 residues. Germline V gives CDR1 GTSNPN, CDR2 SVGIG (reference sequence). The CDR3 nucleotides are TGTGCCTGGAGGGACCCTTTCGCCGGGGCTAACTATGGCTACACCTTC. Amino acid sequence: CAWRDPFAGANYGYTF. Based on the CDR3 plus reference TRBV30 and TRBJ1-2, the full variable domain is SQTIHQWPATLVQPVGSPLSLECTVEGTSNPNLYWYRQAAGRGLQLLFYSVGIGQISSEVPQNLSASRPQDRQFILSSKKLLLSDSGFYLCAWRDPFAGANYGYTFGSGTRLTVV.

The chain recombines TRBV6-5 with TRBJ2-2; D is possibly TRBD1 or TRBD2 (5 bases each). The length of the CDR3 is 14 residues. Germline CDR1 MNHEY, CDR2 SVGAGI. V gave up 9 bases and J gave up 6 bases, with 17 bases separating them. CDR3 sequence: CASRVRDGPGELFF. CDR3 bases: TGTGCCAGTCGCGTCAGGGACGGGCCCGGGGAGCTGTTTTTT.

V gene TRBV28 combines with J gene TRBJ1-5; D is possibly TRBD1 (5 bases). The CDR3 is 14 residues long. Between the trimmed V and J ends, which lost 8 bases and 4 bases, there was a span of 15 bases. From germline, CDR1 is MDHEN and CDR2 SYDVKM. The CDR3 DNA reads TGTGCCAGCGACAGCCGGGGAGATAATCAGCCCCAGCATTTT. It translates to CASDSRGDNQPQHF.

The rearrangement joins TRBV7-9 to TRBJ1-2; no definite D call. Per germline, CDR1 SEHNR and CDR2 FQNEAQ (reference sequence). The CDR3 has 14 residues. V was cut by 4 bases and J by 7 bases, with 16 bases left in between. In nucleotides, the CDR3 is TGTGCCAGCAGCTCGTGGTTGCAAGAGGCTGGCTACACCTTC. Translated: CASSSWLQEAGYTF.

This clone appeared once. The chain has TRBV9 and TRBJ2-7; D perhaps matches TRBD2 (5 bases). The CDR3 has 14 amino acids. Trimming took off 2 bases at V and 0 bases at J, with 9 bases between the two ends. Germline lookup yields CDR1 SGDLS and CDR2 YYNGEE. Here the CDR3 reads CASSVRAISYEQYF. CDR3 sequence (DNA): TGTGCCAGCAGCGTGAGGGCAATCTCCTACGAGCAGTACTTC.

J is TRBJ2-4 and V is TRBV11-2; D is perhaps TRBD2 (5 bases). The CDR3 is 17 amino acids. V was pared by 2 bases and J by 0 bases, with 14 bases between. Germline V gives CDR1 SGHAT, CDR2 FQNNGV. The CDR3 region has the DNA TGTGCCAGCAGCTTACCCCCGGTCGGGGTAGCCAAAAACATTCAGTACTTC. Its translation is CASSLPPVGVAKNIQYF.

The chain couples TRBV7-9 to TRBJ1-5, with D perhaps TRBD1 (5 bases). V lost 1 base and J lost 9, with 10 bases in between. Germline CDR1 and CDR2: SEHNR and FQNEAQ (reference sequence). The CDR3 totals 13 residues. The CDR3 here is CASSLGGGRPQHF. The CDR3 DNA sequence: TGTGCCAGCAGCTTAGGGGGCGGGCGGCCCCAGCATTTT.

This chain connects TRBV7-9 to TRBJ2-7; D remains ambiguous. The germline V and J ends were trimmed by 7 bases and 1 base, with 11 bases remaining between them. Germline CDR1 and CDR2: SEHNR and FQNEAQ (reference sequence). The CDR3 is 13 amino acids. CDR3 region: CASNTFGSYEQYF. For the CDR3, the DNA is TGTGCCAGCAACACCTTCGGGTCCTACGAGCAGTACTTC. The whole variable domain, remainder taken from reference TRBV7-9 and TRBJ2-7, is DTGVSQNPRHKITKRGQNVTFRCDPISEHNRLYWYRQTLGQGPEFLTYFQNEAQLEKSRLLSDRFSAERPKGSFSTLEIQRTEQGDSAMYLCASNTFGSYEQYFGPGTRLTVT.